This T cell receptor (beta chain) came from a study of blood T cell repertoires in COVID-19. V lost 1 base and J 2 bases, leaving 6 bases between the germline ends. CDR1 SGHTA and CDR2 FQGNSA come from the germline V gene. This CDR3 is built from 14 residues. Sequenced by immunoSEQ multiplex PCR; TCRdb stores in-frame clones only, minus some. The sample contains about 170,000 clones, 85% to 90% of which appear only once. The sample comprised peripheral blood. The TCR sequence derives from a woman older than 75 with COVID-19, enrolled during active disease. The V and J genes are TRBV7-2 and TRBJ2-1; D call uncertain. Here the CDR3 DNA reads TGTGCCAGCAGCTTAGGGAGTGCCTACAATGAGCAGTTCTTC. Protein product: CASSLGSAYNEQFF.